The 15 T cell receptor beta chains below all came from one sample that was sequenced in a study of T cells after yellow fever vaccination. Each CDR3 protein is one row after TCRdb ran MiXCR on the 5' RACE reads. The sample records 100,000 to 150,000 distinct CDR3 sequences, about 7.4% being singletons. This specimen was CD4+ T cells sorted from PBMCs, taken around 10 days after the first yellow fever vaccination. The receptors originated from a man younger than 30 who received the YFV17D yellow fever vaccine.

There are many counts of this clonotype. The CDR3 is CASSRTGVQETQYF. As DNA, the CDR3 is TGTGCCAGCTCTCGCACGGGGGTCCAAGAGACCCAGTACTTC. This chain links TRBV6-1 with TRBJ2-5; D is possibly TRBD2 (6 bases). CDR3 length equals 14 residues. Germline V lookup: CDR1 MNHNS, CDR2 SASEGT. Deletions cut 8 bases from V and 1 base from J, with 14 bases between.

This clonotype was counted ten times or more. This chain uses TRBV6-2 or TRBV6-3 with TRBJ1-5; D unresolved. V lost 4 bases and J 7 bases, leaving 8 bases between the germline ends. In germline, CDR1 is MNHEY, CDR2 SVGEGT. The CDR3 totals 12 residues. As DNA, the CDR3 is TGTGCCAGCAGTTTCCGAGGGCAGCCCCAGCATTTT. Its protein is CASSFRGQPQHF.

Many counts were recorded for this clonotype. V usage is TRBV5-1 and J usage is TRBJ1-4, with D perhaps matching TRBD1 (5 bases). V lost 0 bases and J lost 6, with 9 bases in between. The length of the CDR3 is 14 residues. The V gene's germline CDR1 is SGHRS and CDR2 YFSETQ. The CDR3 region is CASSLGQQDEKLFF. CDR3 coding DNA: TGCGCCAGCAGCTTGGGACAGCAGGATGAAAAACTGTTTTTT.

The V gene is TRBV10-3, the J gene TRBJ1-6, with 7 bases lining up with TRBD1. Germline-derived CDR1 and CDR2 are ENHRY and SYGVKD. V lost 0 bases, J lost 0 bases, and 2 bases stayed unmatched. The CDR3 is 17 amino acids. CDR3 in amino acids: CAISESAGGSYNSPLHF. For the CDR3, the DNA is TGTGCCATCAGTGAGTCGGCAGGGGGCTCCTATAATTCACCCCTCCACTTT.

J is TRBJ2-3 and V is TRBV7-2; 8 bases are a match to TRBD2. The V and J ends lost 5 bases and 7 bases, in that order; junction bases with no gene match: 14. CDR1 and CDR2 from the germline V gene are SGHTA and FQGNSA. The CDR3 is made up of 16 amino acids. CDR3 in amino acids: CASSKNSGAAAHTQYF. CDR3 in DNA: TGTGCCAGCAGCAAGAATAGCGGGGCTGCCGCGCATACGCAGTATTTT.

This clonotype was recorded many times. The V call is TRBV20-1, the J call TRBJ2-7; TRBD2 agrees at 8 bases. V dropped 5 bases and J dropped 0; count of bases not matched to a gene: 9. The CDR3 runs 15 residues. CDR1 DFQATT and CDR2 SNEGSKA come from the germline V gene (reference sequence). This CDR3 is CSAERPAGASYEQYF. The DNA for the CDR3 is TGCAGTGCTGAGAGGCCAGCGGGGGCCTCCTACGAGCAGTACTTC.

By frequency in the sample, this clonotype is medium-sized. V gene TRBV7-9 combines with J gene TRBJ2-7, with D unclear. Trimming pared 6 bases from V and 4 bases from J, leaving 7 bases between. The CDR3 extends over 11 amino acids. CDR1 and CDR2 from the germline V gene are SEHNR and FQNEAQ (reference sequence). CDR3 protein: CASSNRYEQYF. In DNA form, the CDR3 reads TGTGCCAGCAGTAACCGTTACGAGCAGTACTTC.

On this clonotype: A clone one base away is much larger, so this may be a read error. The chain has TRBV3-1 and TRBJ2-5; the D is unclear. CDR3 length: 11 amino acids. From germline, CDR1 is LGHDT and CDR2 YNNKEL (reference sequence). CDR3 DNA: TGTGTCAGCAGCCAAGAGGTGACCCAGTACTTC. As protein: CVSSQEVTQYF.

This clonotype was seen repeatedly, ten times or more. The gene calls are TRBV30 and TRBJ2-1, with D perhaps matching TRBD2 (6 bases). CDR1 is GTSNPN and CDR2 is SVGIG in the germline V gene (reference sequence). The ends were cut back, 5 bases at V and 3 bases at J, with 14 bases in the middle. This CDR3 spans 14 amino acids. The CDR3 sequence is CAWATRGRYNEQFF. The CDR3 DNA reads as TGTGCCTGGGCGACTAGGGGCCGCTACAATGAGCAGTTCTTC.

This clonotype was detected ten times or more. The V and J genes are TRBV12-3 or TRBV12-4 and TRBJ2-5, with 11 nucleotides matching TRBD2. This CDR3 has 14 amino acids. V dropped 7 bases and J dropped 5; count of bases not matched to a gene: 6. The CDR3 is CASTSSGGAETQYF. The CDR3 DNA reads as TGTGCCAGCACCAGTAGCGGGGGGGCTGAGACCCAGTACTTC.

Many counts were recorded for this clonotype. This sequence joins TRBV7-9 and TRBJ2-5, with D tentatively TRBD1 (6 bases). Trimming shortened V by 5 bases and J by 2 bases, and 15 bases separated the two germline ends. Germline CDR1 SEHNR, CDR2 FQNEAQ (reference sequence). This CDR3 has 15 residues. The chain's CDR3 is CASSDAEQGQETQYF. In DNA, the CDR3 is TGTGCCAGCAGCGACGCCGAACAGGGTCAAGAGACCCAGTACTTC.

This clonotype showed up just a few times. This rearrangement joins TRBV5-1 to TRBJ1-1; D unresolved. The CDR3 consists of 15 residues. Germline V lookup: CDR1 SGHRS, CDR2 YFSETQ. V shed 1 base and J shed 0 bases, with 10 bases lying between them. This CDR3 is CASSLWNRLNTEAFF. CDR3 DNA: TGCGCCAGCAGCTTGTGGAACAGACTGAACACTGAAGCTTTCTTT.

This clonotype has at least ten counts. The chain links TRBV5-1 to TRBJ2-7, with 10 bases fitting TRBD1. Per germline, CDR1 SGHRS and CDR2 YFSETQ. V shed 4 bases, J shed 4 bases, and the junction held 11 bases outside the gene matches. The CDR3 covers 16 residues. The CDR3: CASSREPGQGLYEQYF. For the CDR3, the DNA is TGCGCCAGCAGCCGAGAGCCGGGACAGGGGCTGTACGAGCAGTACTTC. Filled out from reference TRBV5-1 and TRBJ2-7, the complete variable domain reads KAGVTQTPRYLIKTRGQQVTLSCSPISGHRSVSWYQQTPGQGLQFLFEYFSETQRNKGNFPGRFSGRQFSNSRSEMNVSTLELGDSALYLCASSREPGQGLYEQYFGPGTRLTVT.

This clonotype was observed at least ten times. The chain employs TRBV11-2 and TRBJ1-2; possible D gene TRBD1, 6 bases. Trimming took 0 bases from V and 6 from J, leaving 17 bases between them. Germline V gene sequence: CDR1 SGHAT, CDR2 FQNNGV. The CDR3 is 16 amino acids. The DNA of the CDR3 is TGTGCCAGCAGCTTAGATCGAAGGGGACACGTAGATGGCTACACCTTC. Translating gives CASSLDRRGHVDGYTF.

This clonotype has ten or more counts. V and J are TRBV6-2 or TRBV6-3 and TRBJ2-2; TRBD2 matches 7 bases. The V and J ends lost 8 bases and 10 bases, in that order; junction bases with no gene match: 1. This CDR3 has 10 residues. CDR1 and CDR2 (germline): MNHEY, SVGEGT. The chain's CDR3 is CASGRVELFF. DNA for the CDR3: TGTGCCAGCGGGAGGGTGGAGCTGTTTTTT.